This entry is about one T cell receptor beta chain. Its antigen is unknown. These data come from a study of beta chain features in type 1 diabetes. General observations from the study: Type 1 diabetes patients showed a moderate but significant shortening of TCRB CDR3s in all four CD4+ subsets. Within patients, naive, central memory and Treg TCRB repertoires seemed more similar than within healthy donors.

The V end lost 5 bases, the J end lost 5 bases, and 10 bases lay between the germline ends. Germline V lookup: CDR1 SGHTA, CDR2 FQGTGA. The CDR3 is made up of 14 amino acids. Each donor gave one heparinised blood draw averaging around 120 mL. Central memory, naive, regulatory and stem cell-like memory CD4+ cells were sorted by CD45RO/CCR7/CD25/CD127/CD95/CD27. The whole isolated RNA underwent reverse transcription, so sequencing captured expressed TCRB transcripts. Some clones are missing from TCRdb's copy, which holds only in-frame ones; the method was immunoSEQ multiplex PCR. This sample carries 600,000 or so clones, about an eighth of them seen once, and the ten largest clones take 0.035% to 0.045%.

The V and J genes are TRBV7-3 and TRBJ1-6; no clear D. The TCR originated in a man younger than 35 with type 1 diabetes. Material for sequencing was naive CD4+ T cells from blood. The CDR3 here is CASSLGRDNSPLHF. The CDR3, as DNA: TGTGCCAGCAGCCTAGGGAGGGATAATTCACCCCTCCACTTT.